Here is one T cell receptor (beta chain) with its context. This CDR3 spans 14 amino acids. The germline gives CDR1 SGHDN, CDR2 FVKESK. V shed 2 bases and J shed 3 bases, with 10 bases lying between them. This entry is derived from a study of blood T cell repertoires in COVID-19. Across the study: The samples span acute and convalescent COVID-19 from the United States, Italy and Spain. Nucleic acid was either cDNA or gDNA, and it came from T cells, B-cell-depleted T cells, or PBMCs.

In the source study's methods: Reference gene primer amplification yielded estimated nucleated cell counts. Produced via immunoSEQ multiplex PCR; TCRdb's table is partial and in-frame only. V, J and clone size reflect that table, while D and trimming were determined from the DNA. The sample consists of 90,000 to 130,000 clones, approximately 83% of them appearing once. The rearrangement joins TRBV14 to TRBJ1-1; D is ambiguous. Sequencing used peripheral blood. This sequence originates from a woman in her seventies with acute or convalescent COVID-19. The CDR3 loop is CASSQRGGHTEAFF. CDR3 coding DNA: TGTGCCAGCAGCCAAAGAGGAGGCCACACTGAAGCTTTCTTT.